This is a list of T cell receptor beta chains from one sample in a study of T cells expressing NK-cell markers. TCRdb re-called the 5' RACE reads and catalogs CDR3 proteins one per entry, DNA excluded. The listing contains roughly 160,000 distinct CDR3 sequences. The material sequenced was blood T cells: a sorted CD56 or NKG2C T cell subset, CD4+ or CD8+ T cells, or bulk PBMC T cells (not recorded which). These TCRs come from a woman between 18 and 69 years old in good health. Each CDR3 is given with its conserved first and last residue.

j_call: TRBJ2-1
v_call: TRBV20-1
cdr3_aa: CSAGTSDREQFF

j_call: TRBJ2-1
v_call: TRBV20-1
cdr3_aa: CSAIRDSYNEQFF

j_call: TRBJ2-1
v_call: TRBV20-1
cdr3_aa: CSGVAGYNEQFF

j_call: TRBJ1-1
v_call: TRBV12-3/TRBV12-4
cdr3_aa: CASSIQEASEAFF

j_call: TRBJ1-4
v_call: TRBV12-3/TRBV12-4
cdr3_aa: CASSLVPGNNEKLFF

j_call: TRBJ2-7
v_call: TRBV11-1
cdr3_aa: CASSSNTPDYEQYF

j_call: TRBJ1-5
v_call: TRBV20-1
cdr3_aa: CSARETGGATQPQHF

j_call: TRBJ2-1
v_call: TRBV20-1
cdr3_aa: CSARLWAGDDNEQFF

j_call: TRBJ2-3
v_call: TRBV12-3/TRBV12-4
cdr3_aa: CASTAGTSGGSTRADTQYF

j_call: TRBJ1-3
v_call: TRBV4-1
cdr3_aa: CASSQTRAEGDTIYF

j_call: TRBJ2-3
v_call: TRBV28
cdr3_aa: CASMPSGGTDTQYF

j_call: TRBJ2-5
v_call: TRBV7-2
cdr3_aa: CASSFNGGLGETQYF

j_call: TRBJ1-5
v_call: TRBV7-2
cdr3_aa: CASSHGGGWQPQHF

j_call: TRBJ2-7
v_call: TRBV20-1
cdr3_aa: CSANVGDEQYF

j_call: TRBJ2-1
v_call: TRBV14
cdr3_aa: CASSHLEPRSNNEQFF

j_call: TRBJ2-7
v_call: TRBV5-5
cdr3_aa: CASTRQGTYEQYF

j_call: TRBJ1-5
v_call: TRBV6-1
cdr3_aa: CASSDSSPSNQPQHF

j_call: TRBJ2-1
v_call: TRBV20-1
cdr3_aa: CSARGLYNEQFF

j_call: TRBJ1-4
v_call: TRBV12-3/TRBV12-4
cdr3_aa: CASSLGQGAGSNEKLFF

j_call: TRBJ2-2
v_call: TRBV9
cdr3_aa: CASSVSPGELFF

j_call: TRBJ1-2
v_call: TRBV6-1
cdr3_aa: CASRGTGDYGYTF

j_call: TRBJ2-1
v_call: TRBV3-1
cdr3_aa: CASSQTSGRVYNEQLF

j_call: TRBJ2-5
v_call: TRBV5-1
cdr3_aa: CASRMRGAQETQYF